Following are 10 T cell receptor beta chains from one sample sequenced in a study of T cell changes during pregnancy in multiple sclerosis. The protocol was immunoSEQ multiplex PCR, while the TCRdb copy is restricted to in-frame clones and leaves out a portion. The data show more than 35,000 clones, approximately 92% seen once. This specimen was CD4+ T cells from peripheral blood mononuclear cells, taken in the third trimester of pregnancy. The receptors originated from a female donor in good health, enrolled as a control in a pregnancy study.

In DNA, the CDR3 is TGCAGCGTTGTGAGCGCGTCAGAAAAACTGTTTTTT. It codes for CSVVSASEKLFF. The gene calls are TRBV29-1 and TRBJ1-4; no clear D gene. The CDR3 is made up of 12 amino acids. CDR1 is SQVTM and CDR2 is ANQGSEA in the germline V gene. V shed 4 bases and J shed 8 bases, with 11 bases lying between them.

The chain recombines TRBV4-1 with TRBJ1-1; tentative D call: TRBD1 (5 bases). Deletions cut 2 bases from V and 6 bases from J, with 10 bases between. CDR3 length equals 13 residues. Germline CDR1 is MGHRA and CDR2 is YSYEKL. CDR3 region: CASSQRQGAEAFF. CDR3 DNA: TGCGCCAGCAGCCAAAGGCAGGGCGCTGAAGCTTTCTTT.

This chain links TRBV13 with TRBJ1-1; 8 nucleotides match TRBD1. V shed 5 bases, J shed 0 bases, and the junction held 8 bases outside the gene matches. Germline values: CDR1 PRHDT, CDR2 FYEKMQ (reference sequence). This CDR3 is 16 amino acids long. The CDR3 nucleotides read TGTGCCAGCAGCCCCGGACAGGGATATTTGAACACTGAAGCTTTCTTT. Translation gives CASSPGQGYLNTEAFF.

The rearrangement joins TRBV16 to TRBJ2-3; D ambiguous. This CDR3 contains 16 residues. Trimming cost V 0 bases and J 4 bases, with 14 bases left between them. Germline V gene sequence: CDR1 KGHSY, CDR2 FQNENV. Here the CDR3 DNA reads TGTGCCAGCAGCCAATCGAGAGTTCACCTCGCAGATACGCAGTATTTT. Protein sequence: CASSQSRVHLADTQYF.

The CDR3 sequence: CASSIGPTGDYGYTF. The DNA for the CDR3 is TGTGCCAGTAGTATCGGGCCCACAGGGGACTATGGCTACACCTTC. The rearrangement uses TRBV19 and TRBJ1-2; 7 nucleotides agree with TRBD1. The CDR3 has 15 residues. Germline CDR1 and CDR2: LNHDA and SQIVND (reference sequence). V was pared by 3 bases and J by 3 bases, with 7 bases of the junction left unmatched.

The chain employs TRBV18 and TRBJ1-5; perhaps TRBD1 as D (5 bases). The CDR3 has 16 residues. Germline CDR1 reads KGHSH; CDR2 reads LQKENI. Deletions cut 2 bases from V and 1 base from J, with 12 bases between. CDR3 DNA: TGTGCCAGCTCACCAATACAGGAGGGAAGCAATCAGCCCCAGCATTTT. Translated: CASSPIQEGSNQPQHF.

The CDR3 spells CATSQETQYF. CDR3 nucleotides: TGTGCCACCTCCCAAGAGACCCAGTACTTC. The J gene is TRBJ2-5, the V gene TRBV27; D is uncertain. Trimming stripped 10 bases from V and 1 base from J, with 4 bases between. Germline loops: CDR1 MNHEY, CDR2 SMNVEV (reference sequence). This CDR3 comprises 10 residues.

The rearrangement joins TRBV5-1 to TRBJ2-7; D perhaps matches TRBD1 (6 bases). The CDR3 is 14 residues long. CDR1 and CDR2 from the germline V gene are SGHRS and YFSETQ. V lost 3 bases and J 2 bases, leaving 12 bases between the germline ends. The CDR3 sequence: CASSSSQGPYEQYF. The CDR3 nucleotides are TGCGCCAGCAGCTCCTCACAGGGTCCCTACGAGCAGTACTTC.

The CDR3, as DNA: TGTGCCAGTAGTATTTCTCCGACAGGGAAAGAGACCCAGTACTTC. This gives the protein CASSISPTGKETQYF. V and J are TRBV19 and TRBJ2-5; 7 nucleotides align to TRBD1. This CDR3 has 15 amino acids. Germline assignment: CDR1 LNHDA and CDR2 SQIVND (reference sequence). Trimming cost V 3 bases and J 3 bases; bases outside gene matches: 7.

The genes are TRBV27 and TRBJ1-3; tentative D call: TRBD1 (5 bases). CDR1 is MNHEY and CDR2 is SMNVEV in the germline V gene (reference sequence). The CDR3 consists of 13 residues. The V and J ends lost 6 bases and 7 bases respectively, with 13 bases between them. CDR3 protein: CASSLSGGNTIYF. The CDR3 nucleotides read TGTGCCAGCAGCTTGAGCGGGGGGAACACCATATATTTT.